One and the same sample provided the 27 T cell receptor beta chains below, sequenced in a study of control samples from healthy donors and cancer patients. Produced via immunoSEQ multiplex PCR; TCRdb's table is partial and in-frame only. The sample has 25,000 or so clones, approximately 85% seen once. Source material: PBMCs. The receptor source for this set is a woman aged 60-75 years with head and neck cancer.

This clone has a single count. V is TRBV7-2 and J is TRBJ2-5; D remains ambiguous. Germline V lookup: CDR1 SGHTA, CDR2 FQGNSA. The CDR3 length is 14 residues. Between the trimmed V and J ends, which lost 3 bases and 2 bases, there was a span of 10 bases. The CDR3 nucleotides are TGTGCCAGCAGCTTGAACAGCTATCAAGAGACCCAGTACTTC. Translating it yields CASSLNSYQETQYF.

This chain connects TRBV14 to TRBJ2-1; 8 bases are a match to TRBD2. The CDR3 has 14 amino acids. After removal of 5 bases from V and 4 bases from J, the junction contained 4 bases not matched to a gene. Germline CDR1 is SGHDN and CDR2 is FVKESK. CDR3 bases: TGTGCCAGCAGCTCCCTAGCGGGTTACAATGAGCAGTTCTTC. Protein: CASSSLAGYNEQFF.

Remarks on this clone: The sample has other DNA sequences that encode this CDR3 too. This chain connects TRBV6-5 to TRBJ1-4, with D hard to call. Per germline, CDR1 MNHEY and CDR2 SVGAGI. This CDR3 spans 11 amino acids. The V gene lost 6 bases and the J gene lost 5 bases, with 4 bases spanning the gap. DNA of the CDR3: TGTGCCAGCAGGAGGAATGAAAAACTGTTTTTT. Residues: CASRRNEKLFF.

The rearrangement uses TRBV5-4 and TRBJ2-3; TRBD1 matches at 9 bases. Germline CDR1 SGHNT, CDR2 YYREEE (reference sequence). This CDR3 is 16 amino acids long. The J segment lost 0 bases and the V segment lost 2 bases, leaving 4 bases of the junction unmatched. CDR3 DNA: TGTGCCAGCAGCTTCCCCGGACAGGGGAGCACAGATACGCAGTATTTT. Translation: CASSFPGQGSTDTQYF.

The chain joins TRBV19 to TRBJ2-1, with 9 bases identical to TRBD2. From germline, CDR1 is LNHDA and CDR2 SQIVND (reference sequence). The J segment lost 10 bases and the V segment lost 6 bases, leaving 10 bases of the junction unmatched. The CDR3 extends over 14 amino acids. The CDR3 bases are TGTGCCAGTAGAGCTTTAGCGGGGGCGGGCGAGCAGTTCTTC. As protein: CASRALAGAGEQFF.

The V call is TRBV27, the J call TRBJ2-7, with TRBD2 as a possible D gene (6 bases). Germline lookup yields CDR1 MNHEY and CDR2 SMNVEV (reference sequence). The CDR3 spans 11 residues. Trimming took off 8 bases at V and 6 bases at J, with 11 bases between the two ends. CDR3 in amino acids: CASGLGGEQYF. CDR3 sequence (DNA): TGTGCCAGCGGTCTCGGGGGCGAGCAGTACTTC.

V gene TRBV5-1 combines with J gene TRBJ1-6; TRBD1 agrees at 9 bases. Germline CDR1 is SGHRS and CDR2 is YFSETQ. With V trimmed by 2 bases and J by 10 bases, 4 bases remained unmatched. This CDR3 has 14 amino acids. The chain's CDR3 is CASSLGTGQSPLHF. CDR3 DNA: TGCGCCAGCAGCTTAGGGACAGGGCAGTCACCCCTCCACTTT.

The rearrangement uses TRBV6-5 and TRBJ1-5; D may be TRBD1 (6 bases). Trimming stripped 3 bases from V and 8 bases from J, with 14 bases between. The CDR3 length is 14 residues. CDR1 is MNHEY and CDR2 is SVGAGI in the germline V gene. As DNA, the CDR3 is TGTGCCAGCAGTTATTCGGGGGGCGGCAAGCCCCAGCATTTT. It encodes CASSYSGGGKPQHF.

This chain joins TRBV18 and TRBJ2-1; D is perhaps TRBD2 (6 bases). The V gene lost 3 bases and the J gene lost 0 bases, with 12 bases spanning the gap. The germline CDR1 and CDR2 sequences are KGHSH and LQKENI. The length of the CDR3 is 16 residues. The CDR3 is CASSPEGPISYNEQFF. The CDR3 nucleotides read TGTGCCAGCTCACCGGAGGGCCCCATCTCCTACAATGAGCAGTTCTTC.

This clone was detected only a few times. The J gene is TRBJ2-2, the V gene TRBV24-1; TRBD1 might be the D (5 bases). CDR1 KGHDR and CDR2 SFDVKD come from the germline V gene. This CDR3 region has 14 residues. V lost 7 bases, J lost 2 bases, and 10 bases lay in between. The CDR3 nucleotides read TGTGCCACCAGGACAGCTACCAACACCGGGGAGCTGTTTTTT. Amino acid sequence: CATRTATNTGELFF.

The chain has TRBV5-1 and TRBJ2-2; 7 positions agree with TRBD2. Looked up from germline, CDR1 is SGHRS and CDR2 is YFSETQ. After removal of 5 bases from V and 3 bases from J, the junction contained 7 bases not matched to a gene. The CDR3 consists of 15 residues. Here the CDR3 reads CASSPGTTDTGELFF. The CDR3 coding sequence is TGCGCCAGCAGTCCGGGGACTACCGACACCGGGGAGCTGTTTTTT.

V usage is TRBV7-3 and J usage is TRBJ2-2; 8 bases line up with TRBD1. The V segment lost 5 bases and the J segment 4 bases; nucleotides outside the gene matches: 6. Germline assignment: CDR1 SGHTA and CDR2 FQGTGA. CDR3 length: 15 amino acids. CDR3 sequence reads: CASSVTGDSTGELFF. The CDR3 DNA follows: TGTGCCAGCAGCGTGACAGGGGATTCCACCGGGGAGCTGTTTTTT.

The chain uses TRBV7-8 and TRBJ2-5; no reliable D call. The ends were cut back, 5 bases at V and 9 bases at J, with 10 bases in the middle. Germline V lookup: CDR1 SGHVS, CDR2 FQNEAQ. CDR3 length equals 11 residues. CDR3 amino acids: CASSQRTSQYF. DNA for the CDR3: TGTGCCAGCAGCCAGAGGACGTCCCAGTACTTC. The full variable domain, rest sourced from reference TRBV7-8 and TRBJ2-5, is GAGVSQSPRYKVAKRGQDVALRCDPISGHVSLFWYQQALGQGPEFLTYFQNEAQLDKSGLPSDRFFAERPEGSVSTLKIQRTQQEDSAVYLCASSQRTSQYFGPGTRLLVL.

DNA of the CDR3: TGCAGCGTTGAACTTTGGACCAACAATGAGCAGTTCTTC. This gives the protein CSVELWTNNEQFF. The chain is built from TRBV29-1 and TRBJ2-1; no definite D call. The V and J ends lost 2 bases and 5 bases respectively, with 10 bases between them. Germline V lookup: CDR1 SQVTM, CDR2 ANQGSEA. The CDR3 loop spans 13 amino acids.

The CDR3 nucleotides are TGTGCCAGCAGCGCCGGACAGTGGAATCAGCCCCAGCATTTT. The encoded protein is CASSAGQWNQPQHF. The chain recombines TRBV6-2 or TRBV6-3 with TRBJ1-5; tentatively, D is TRBD1 (6 bases). Trimming left V 6 bases short and J 4 bases short, with 13 bases between. The CDR3 runs 14 residues. Per germline, CDR1 MNHEY and CDR2 SVGEGT.

The V call is TRBV7-6, the J call TRBJ2-3, with 9 positions matching TRBD2. Germline V gives CDR1 SGHVS, CDR2 FNYEAQ. The CDR3 length is 15 residues. Trimming cost V 5 bases and J 2 bases; bases outside gene matches: 5. The DNA for the CDR3 is TGTGCCAGCAGCCCGACTAGCGGTTACACAGATACGCAGTATTTT. It yields the protein CASSPTSGYTDTQYF.

By frequency in the sample, this clone is medium-sized (0.01 to 0.1%). The chain is built from TRBV11-3 and TRBJ2-5; 9 bases are shared with TRBD1. The V and J ends lost 3 bases and 4 bases, in that order; junction bases with no gene match: 6. Looked up from germline, CDR1 is SGHNT and CDR2 is YENEEA. CDR3 length: 15 residues. This CDR3 is CASSFRDREAETQYF. The DNA of the CDR3 is TGTGCCAGCAGCTTCCGGGACAGGGAGGCAGAGACCCAGTACTTC.

V usage is TRBV3-1 (or the pseudogene TRBV3-2) and J usage is TRBJ2-1; D unclear. This CDR3 comprises 13 residues. CDR1 and CDR2 (germline): LGHDT, YNNKEL (reference sequence). The germline V and J ends were trimmed by 11 bases and 0 bases, with 11 bases remaining between them. The CDR3, as DNA: TGTGCCGTTCGGCTCGGCTCCTACAATGAGCAGTTCTTC. Amino acid sequence: CAVRLGSYNEQFF.

The CDR3 spells CASSITSGGRGDTQYF. The CDR3 DNA is TGTGCCAGCAGCATCACTAGCGGGGGCCGGGGAGATACGCAGTATTTT. This chain joins TRBV7-3 and TRBJ2-3; 11 bases agree with TRBD2. This CDR3 has 16 amino acids. Trimming removed 5 bases from V and 5 bases from J; junction bases left unmatched: 9. Germline V lookup: CDR1 SGHTA, CDR2 FQGTGA.

The J gene is TRBJ1-5, the V gene TRBV2; TRBD1 might be the D (6 bases). Trimming shortened V by 6 bases and J by 2 bases, and 17 bases separated the two germline ends. Germline CDR1 and CDR2: SNHLY and FYNNEI. This CDR3 comprises 16 residues. DNA for the CDR3: TGTGCCAGCAGAAGGGGGTCGGCGACGGGCAATCAGCCCCAGCATTTT. It is translated as CASRRGSATGNQPQHF.

This clone was seen only once. The chain couples TRBV5-1 to TRBJ1-1; a possible D gene is TRBD1 (5 bases). CDR1 SGHRS and CDR2 YFSETQ come from the germline V gene. This CDR3 has 14 amino acids. V gave up 3 bases and J gave up 2 bases, with 11 bases separating them. The CDR3 DNA reads TGCGCCAGCAGCTGGGGACGGCGAAACACTGAAGCTTTCTTT. This codes for CASSWGRRNTEAFF.

This sequence joins TRBV3-1 (or the pseudogene TRBV3-2) and TRBJ2-7; maybe TRBD2 (6 bases). V lost 0 bases and J 0 bases, leaving 9 bases between the germline ends. Germline V CDR1 and CDR2: LGHDT, YNNKEL (reference sequence). This CDR3 is 15 amino acids long. CDR3 sequence reads: CASSQEGRSSYEQYF. The CDR3 DNA sequence: TGTGCCAGCAGCCAAGAGGGGAGGAGCTCCTACGAGCAGTACTTC.

The gene calls are TRBV5-1 and TRBJ2-6; the D gene is possibly TRBD1 (5 bases). CDR1 is SGHRS, CDR2 YFSETQ, per germline. The CDR3 loop spans 17 amino acids. Trimming shortened V by 2 bases and J by 0 bases, and 12 bases separated the two germline ends. The CDR3 nucleotides are TGCGCCAGCAGCTTTACGGCAGGGAACTCTGGGGCCAACGTCCTGACTTTC. Its translation: CASSFTAGNSGANVLTF.

CDR3 bases: TGTGCCAGCTCACCGACAGGACGGGATCAGCCCCAGCATTTT. It specifies CASSPTGRDQPQHF. This chain joins TRBV18 and TRBJ1-5, with D possibly matching TRBD1 (6 bases). Per the germline V gene, CDR1 is KGHSH and CDR2 is LQKENI. The CDR3 contains 14 residues. V lost 3 bases and J lost 5, with 11 bases in between.

In this sample, this clone turned up once. J is TRBJ2-3 and V is TRBV6-5, with D tentatively TRBD2 (6 bases). Germline-derived CDR1 and CDR2 are MNHEY and SVGAGI. Trimming cost V 0 bases and J 0 bases, with 7 bases left between them. CDR3 length: 15 residues. CDR3 region: CASSYSGTSTDTQYF. Written as DNA, the CDR3 is TGTGCCAGCAGTTACTCGGGGACTAGCACAGATACGCAGTATTTT.

This chain connects TRBV7-9 to TRBJ2-1, with D perhaps TRBD2 (5 bases). Trimming left V 5 bases short and J 7 bases short, with 9 bases between. Looked up from germline, CDR1 is SEHNR and CDR2 is FQNEAQ (reference sequence). The CDR3 covers 12 residues. This CDR3 reads CASSTTGNEQFF. CDR3 DNA: TGTGCCAGCAGCACCACGGGGAATGAGCAGTTCTTC.

This clone is a singleton in its sample. The chain has TRBV21-1 and TRBJ2-3; the tabulated D call, TRBD1, remains unverified against the DNA. TRBV21-1 is termed a pseudogene. This CDR3 contains 18 residues. Written as DNA, the CDR3 is TGTGCCAGCAGCAAATCGACCGGACAGGGCCCGTTCCCAGATACGCAGTATTTT. Translating it yields CASSKSTGQGPFPDTQYF.